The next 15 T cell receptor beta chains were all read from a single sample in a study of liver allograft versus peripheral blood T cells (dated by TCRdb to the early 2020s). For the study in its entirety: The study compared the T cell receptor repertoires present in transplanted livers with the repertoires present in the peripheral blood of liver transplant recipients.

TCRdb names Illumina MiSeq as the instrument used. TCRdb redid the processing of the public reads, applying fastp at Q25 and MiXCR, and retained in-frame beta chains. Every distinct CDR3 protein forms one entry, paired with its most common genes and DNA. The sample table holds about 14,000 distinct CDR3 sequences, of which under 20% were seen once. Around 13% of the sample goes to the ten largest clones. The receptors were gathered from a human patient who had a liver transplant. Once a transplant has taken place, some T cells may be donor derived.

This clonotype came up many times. The CDR3 loop reads CAISESLQETQYF. The DNA for the CDR3 is TGTGCCATCAGTGAGTCCCTCCAAGAGACCCAGTACTTC. The V call is TRBV10-3, the J call TRBJ2-5, with no clear D. The germline V gene has CDR1 ENHRY and CDR2 SYGVKD. Trimming removed 0 bases from V and 1 base from J, with 3 bases in between. This CDR3 spans 13 amino acids.

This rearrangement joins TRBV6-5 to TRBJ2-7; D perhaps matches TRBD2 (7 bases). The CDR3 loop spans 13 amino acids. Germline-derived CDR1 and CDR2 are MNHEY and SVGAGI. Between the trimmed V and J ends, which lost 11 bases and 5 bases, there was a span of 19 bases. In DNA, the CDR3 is TGTGCCTCCGAGGGGGGGGTGGAGGACGAGCAGTACTTC. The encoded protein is CASEGGVEDEQYF.

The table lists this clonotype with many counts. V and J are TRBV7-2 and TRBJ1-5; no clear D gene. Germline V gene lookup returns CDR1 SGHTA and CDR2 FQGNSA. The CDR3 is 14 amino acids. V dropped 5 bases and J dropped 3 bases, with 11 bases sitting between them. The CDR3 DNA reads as TGTGCCAGCAGCGACCGGGCCTTCAATCAGCCCCAGCATTTT. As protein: CASSDRAFNQPQHF.

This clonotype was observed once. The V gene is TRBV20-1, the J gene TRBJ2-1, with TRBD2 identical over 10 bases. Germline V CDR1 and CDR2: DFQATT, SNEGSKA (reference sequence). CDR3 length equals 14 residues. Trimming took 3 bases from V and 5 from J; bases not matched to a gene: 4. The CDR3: CSASKGLADNEQFF. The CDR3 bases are TGCAGTGCTAGTAAAGGACTAGCGGACAATGAGCAGTTCTTC.

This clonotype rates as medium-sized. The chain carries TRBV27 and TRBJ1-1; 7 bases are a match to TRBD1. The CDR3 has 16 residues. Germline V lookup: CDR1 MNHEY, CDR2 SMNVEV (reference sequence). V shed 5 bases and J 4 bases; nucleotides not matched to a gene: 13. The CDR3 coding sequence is TGTGCCAGCAGTCCGGGCCCCGGGACAGTCCCCACTGAAGCTTTCTTT. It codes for CASSPGPGTVPTEAFF.

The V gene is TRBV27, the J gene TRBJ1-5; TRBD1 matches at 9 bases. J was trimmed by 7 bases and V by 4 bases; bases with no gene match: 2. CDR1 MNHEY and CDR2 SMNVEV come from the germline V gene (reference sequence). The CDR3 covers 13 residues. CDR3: CASSWDRVQPQHF. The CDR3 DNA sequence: TGTGCCAGCAGTTGGGACAGGGTCCAGCCCCAGCATTTT.

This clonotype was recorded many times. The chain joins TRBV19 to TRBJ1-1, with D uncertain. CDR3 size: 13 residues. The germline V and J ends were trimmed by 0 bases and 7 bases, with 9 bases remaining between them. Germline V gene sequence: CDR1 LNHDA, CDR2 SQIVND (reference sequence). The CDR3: CASSIDLDLEAFF. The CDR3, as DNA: TGTGCCAGTAGTATAGATCTAGACCTTGAAGCTTTCTTT.

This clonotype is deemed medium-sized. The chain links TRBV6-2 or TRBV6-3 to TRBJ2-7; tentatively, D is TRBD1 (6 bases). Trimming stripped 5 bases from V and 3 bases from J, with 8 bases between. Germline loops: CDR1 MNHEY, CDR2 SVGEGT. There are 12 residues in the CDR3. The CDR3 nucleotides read TGTGCCAGCAGTGCACAGGGCTACGAGCAGTACTTC. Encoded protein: CASSAQGYEQYF.

The CDR3 DNA is TGTGCCAGCAGTCGTTACGAGCAGTACTTC. It encodes CASSRYEQYF. This chain joins TRBV28 and TRBJ2-7; D uncertain. The V gene's germline CDR1 is MDHEN and CDR2 SYDVKM. V was shortened by 5 bases and J by 4 bases, with 3 bases between the two germline ends. The CDR3 spans 10 residues.

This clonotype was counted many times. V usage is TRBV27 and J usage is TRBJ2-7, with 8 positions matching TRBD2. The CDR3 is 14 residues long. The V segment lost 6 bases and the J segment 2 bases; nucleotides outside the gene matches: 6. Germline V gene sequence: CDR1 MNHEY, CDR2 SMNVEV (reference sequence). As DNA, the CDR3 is TGTGCCAGCAGGAAGGGACTAGGGGCCTACGAGCAGTACTTC. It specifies CASRKGLGAYEQYF.

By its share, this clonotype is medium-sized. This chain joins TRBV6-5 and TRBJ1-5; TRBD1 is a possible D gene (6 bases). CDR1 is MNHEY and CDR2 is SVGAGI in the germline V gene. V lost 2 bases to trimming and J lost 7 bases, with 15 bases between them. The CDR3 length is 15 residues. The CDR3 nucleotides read TGTGCCAGCAGTTACGGCAGGGGCAGGGGCCAGCCCCAGCATTTT. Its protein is CASSYGRGRGQPQHF.

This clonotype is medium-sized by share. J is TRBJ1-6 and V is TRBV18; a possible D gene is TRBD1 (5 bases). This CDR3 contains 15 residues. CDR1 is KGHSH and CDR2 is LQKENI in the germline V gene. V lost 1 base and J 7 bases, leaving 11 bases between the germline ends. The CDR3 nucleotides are TGTGCCAGCTCACCACAGGGGACCGCCAATTCACCCCTCCACTTT. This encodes CASSPQGTANSPLHF.

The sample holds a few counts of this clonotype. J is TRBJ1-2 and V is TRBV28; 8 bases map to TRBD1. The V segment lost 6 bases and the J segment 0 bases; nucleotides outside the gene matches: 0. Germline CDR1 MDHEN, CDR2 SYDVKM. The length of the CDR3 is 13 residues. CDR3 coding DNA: TGTGCCAGCAGGGACAGGGCTAACTATGGCTACACCTTC. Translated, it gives CASRDRANYGYTF.

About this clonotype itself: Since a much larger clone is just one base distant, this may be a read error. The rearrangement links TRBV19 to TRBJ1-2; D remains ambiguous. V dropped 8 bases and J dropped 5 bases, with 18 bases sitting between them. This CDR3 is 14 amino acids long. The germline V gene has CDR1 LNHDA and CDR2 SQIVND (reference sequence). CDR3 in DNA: TGTGCCAGTGCCCCCCCTAACAGCGGTTATGGCTACACCTTC. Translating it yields CASAPPNSGYGYTF.

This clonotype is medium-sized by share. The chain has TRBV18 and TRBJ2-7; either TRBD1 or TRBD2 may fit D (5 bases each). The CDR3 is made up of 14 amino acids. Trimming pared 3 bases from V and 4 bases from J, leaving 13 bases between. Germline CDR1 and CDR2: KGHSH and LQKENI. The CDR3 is CASSPSRDGYEQYF. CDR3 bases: TGTGCCAGCTCACCGTCCCGGGACGGGTACGAGCAGTACTTC.